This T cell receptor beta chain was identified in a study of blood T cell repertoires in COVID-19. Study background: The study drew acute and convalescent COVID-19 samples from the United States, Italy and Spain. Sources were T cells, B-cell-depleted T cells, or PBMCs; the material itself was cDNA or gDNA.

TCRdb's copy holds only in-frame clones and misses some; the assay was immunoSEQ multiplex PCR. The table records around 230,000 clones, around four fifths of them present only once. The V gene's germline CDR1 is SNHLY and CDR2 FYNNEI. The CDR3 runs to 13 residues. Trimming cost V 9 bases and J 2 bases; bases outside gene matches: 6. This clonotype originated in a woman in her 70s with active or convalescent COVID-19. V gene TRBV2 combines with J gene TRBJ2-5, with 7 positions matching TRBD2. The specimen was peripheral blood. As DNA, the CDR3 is TGTGCCAGGGCTGTGGGGGGGCAAGAGACCCAGTACTTC. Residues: CARAVGGQETQYF.